Listed here is a single T cell receptor (beta chain). As handled by the study authors: By means of reference gene primer amplification, nucleated cell counts were estimated. Here immunoSEQ multiplex PCR was the method, and the copy in TCRdb shows in-frame clones only, minus some. That table supplies the V and J calls and clone size; D and trimming were determined from the DNA. The top ten hold about 5.5% of the sample, which has under 100,000 clones, about nine tenths seen once. The data were taken from a study of blood T cell repertoires in COVID-19. As for the study in general: Acute and convalescent COVID-19 specimens originated in the United States, Italy and Spain. Nucleic acid was either cDNA or gDNA, and it came from T cells, B-cell-depleted T cells, or PBMCs.

The CDR3 is made up of 20 amino acids. J gave up 4 bases and V 4 bases, and 15 bases lay outside the gene matches. Per the germline V gene, CDR1 is SGHNT and CDR2 is YENEEA. The chain is built from TRBV11-3 and TRBJ2-1; the match to TRBD2 covers 14 bases. The sequence derives from a man aged 50 to 59 with acute or convalescent COVID-19. The source material was peripheral blood. In DNA form, the CDR3 reads TGTGCCAGCAGCTCCCGTTGGACTAGCGGGAGGAACTCTGGATACAATGAGCAGTTCTTC. Translated: CASSSRWTSGRNSGYNEQFF.